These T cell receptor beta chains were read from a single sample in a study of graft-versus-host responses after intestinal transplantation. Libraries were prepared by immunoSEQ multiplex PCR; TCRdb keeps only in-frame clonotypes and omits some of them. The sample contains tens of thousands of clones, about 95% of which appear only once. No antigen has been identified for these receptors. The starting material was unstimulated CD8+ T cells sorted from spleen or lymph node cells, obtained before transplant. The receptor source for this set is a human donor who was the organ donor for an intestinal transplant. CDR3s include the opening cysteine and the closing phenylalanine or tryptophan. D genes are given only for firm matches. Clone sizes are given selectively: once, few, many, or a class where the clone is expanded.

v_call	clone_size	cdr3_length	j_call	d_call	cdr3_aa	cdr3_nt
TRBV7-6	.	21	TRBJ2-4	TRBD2	CASSLGTSGGKGVDAKNIQYF	TGTGCCAGCAGCTTGGGGACTAGCGGGGGGAAGGGCGTAGATGCCAAAAACATTCAGTACTTC
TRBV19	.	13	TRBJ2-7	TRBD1	CASSSTGGYEQYF	TGTGCCAGTAGTTCGACAGGGGGCTACGAGCAGTACTTC
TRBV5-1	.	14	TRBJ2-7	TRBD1	CASSGTGASYEQYF	TGCGCCAGCAGCGGGACAGGGGCCTCCTACGAGCAGTACTTC
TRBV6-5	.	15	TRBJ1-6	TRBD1	CASSKGTGIISPLHF	TGTGCCAGCAGTAAAGGGACAGGGATTATTTCACCCCTCCACTTT
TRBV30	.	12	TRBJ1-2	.	CAWRQGLLGYTF	TGTGCCTGGAGACAGGGCCTCCTCGGCTACACCTTC
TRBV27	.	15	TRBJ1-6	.	CASRQESSYNSPLHF	TGTGCCAGCAGGCAGGAAAGCTCCTATAATTCACCCCTCCACTTT
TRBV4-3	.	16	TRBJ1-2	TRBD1	CASSQGRWDSLYGYTF	TGCGCCAGCAGCCAAGGTCGGTGGGACAGCCTCTATGGCTACACCTTC
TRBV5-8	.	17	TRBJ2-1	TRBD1	CASSLASGRGLYNEQFF	TGTGCCAGCAGCTTGGCCTCAGGCAGGGGGCTATACAATGAGCAGTTCTTC
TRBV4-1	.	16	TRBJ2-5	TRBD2	CASSQTSGVDQETQYF	TGCGCCAGCAGCCAAACTAGCGGGGTTGACCAAGAGACCCAATACTTC
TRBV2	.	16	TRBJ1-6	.	CASSEPHSVANSPLHF	TGTGCCAGCAGTGAACCCCACTCTGTGGCTAATTCACCCCTCCACTTT
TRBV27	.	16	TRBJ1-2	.	CASSLGQPSLNYGYTF	TGTGCCAGCAGTTTAGGGCAGCCGTCCCTTAACTATGGCTACACCTTC
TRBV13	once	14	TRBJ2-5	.	CASSLVQGKETQYF	TGTGCCAGCAGCTTAGTGCAGGGCAAGGAGACCCAGTACTTC
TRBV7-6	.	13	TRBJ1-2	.	CASSLGGDYGYTF	TGTGCCAGCAGCTTAGGGGGAGACTATGGCTACACCTTC
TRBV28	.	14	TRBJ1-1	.	CASSLPWGNTEAFF	TGTGCCAGCAGCCTGCCCTGGGGTAACACTGAAGCTTTCTTT
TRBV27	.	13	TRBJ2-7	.	CASRPQGSYEQYF	TGTGCCAGCAGGCCACAGGGATCCTACGAGCAGTACTTC
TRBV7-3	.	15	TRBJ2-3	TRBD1	CASSLGTGGRDTQYF	TGTGCCAGCAGCTTAGGGACAGGGGGAAGAGATACGCAGTATTTT
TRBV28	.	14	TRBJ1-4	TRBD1	CASLRTGWDEKLFF	TGTGCCAGCCTCCGGACAGGGTGGGATGAAAAACTGTTTTTT
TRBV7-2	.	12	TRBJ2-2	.	CASSPSPGELFF	TGTGCCAGCAGCCCCTCCCCCGGGGAGCTGTTTTTT
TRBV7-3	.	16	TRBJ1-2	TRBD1	CASSLTPGQPPDGYTF	TGTGCCAGCAGCTTAACTCCGGGACAGCCCCCAGATGGCTACACCTTC
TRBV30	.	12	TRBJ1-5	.	CAWSKGDQPQHF	TGTGCCTGGAGTAAAGGGGATCAGCCCCAGCATTTT
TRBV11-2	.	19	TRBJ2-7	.	CASSLRGVFVTSNTYEQYF	TGTGCCAGCAGCTTAAGGGGGGTCTTCGTGACATCGAACACCTACGAGCAGTACTTC
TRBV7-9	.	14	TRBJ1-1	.	CASSLEGLNTEAFF	TGTGCCAGCAGCTTAGAGGGACTGAACACTGAAGCTTTCTTT
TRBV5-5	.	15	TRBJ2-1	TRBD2	CASSPTSGGDNEQFF	TGTGCCAGCAGCCCTACTAGCGGGGGAGACAATGAGCAGTTCTTC
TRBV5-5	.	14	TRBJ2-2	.	CASSLEGLTGELFF	TGTGCCAGCAGCTTGGAAGGGCTCACCGGGGAGCTGTTTTTT
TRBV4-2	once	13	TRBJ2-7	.	CASSQERGAEQYF	TGTGCCAGCAGCCAAGAGCGGGGCGCAGAGCAGTACTTC
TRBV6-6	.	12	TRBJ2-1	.	CASSYGLIEQFF	TGTGCCAGCAGTTACGGACTAATAGAGCAGTTCTTC
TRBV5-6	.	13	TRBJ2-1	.	CASSLVGAGEQFF	TGTGCCAGCAGCTTGGTGGGGGCAGGTGAGCAGTTCTTC
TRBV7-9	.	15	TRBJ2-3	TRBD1	CASSPRDRGTDTQYF	TGTGCCAGCAGCCCCCGGGACAGGGGCACAGATACGCAGTATTTT
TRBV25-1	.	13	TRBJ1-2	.	CASSEYSGDGYTF	TGTGCCAGCAGTGAATATAGCGGGGATGGCTACACCTTC
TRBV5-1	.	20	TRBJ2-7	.	CASSSSGTGYIKVSSYEQYF	TGCGCCAGCAGCTCCTCCGGGACCGGTTATATTAAGGTGAGCTCCTACGAGCAGTACTTC
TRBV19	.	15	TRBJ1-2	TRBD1	CASLSVDRGLYGYTF	TGTGCCAGTCTGTCTGTGGACAGGGGGCTCTATGGCTACACCTTC
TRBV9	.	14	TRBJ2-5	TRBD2	CASSVAPGGETQYF	TGTGCCAGCAGCGTAGCCCCGGGAGGGGAGACCCAGTACTTC
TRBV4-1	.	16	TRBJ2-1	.	CASSQVLAGAINEQFF	TGCGCCAGCAGCCAAGTCCTTGCGGGGGCAATCAATGAGCAGTTCTTC
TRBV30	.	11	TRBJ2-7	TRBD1	CAWGTGHEQYF	TGTGCCTGGGGGACAGGCCACGAGCAGTACTTC
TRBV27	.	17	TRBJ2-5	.	CASSLLGATSFPETQYF	TGTGCCAGCAGTTTACTCGGGGCCACTAGCTTTCCTGAGACCCAGTACTTC
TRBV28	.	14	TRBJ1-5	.	CASSLRTLNQPQHF	TGTGCCAGCAGTTTAAGGACCCTCAATCAGCCCCAGCATTTT
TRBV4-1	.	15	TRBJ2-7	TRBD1	CASSFGGQGSYEQYF	TGCGCCAGCAGCTTTGGGGGACAGGGGAGTTACGAGCAGTACTTC
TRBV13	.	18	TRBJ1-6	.	CASSLRGREVVENSPLHF	TGTGCCAGCAGCTTAAGGGGCAGGGAGGTAGTGGAAAATTCACCCCTCCACTTT
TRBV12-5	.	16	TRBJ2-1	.	CASGLPTIGIYNEQFF	TGTGCTAGTGGTTTACCCACGATCGGAATATACAATGAGCAGTTCTTC
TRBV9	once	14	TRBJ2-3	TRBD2	CASSVGEGLYTQYF	TGTGCCAGCAGCGTAGGGGAGGGTCTGTATACGCAGTATTTT
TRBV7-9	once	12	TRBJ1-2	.	CACTNNNYGYTF	TGTGCCTGCACGAATAACAACTATGGCTACACCTTC
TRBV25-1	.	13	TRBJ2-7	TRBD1	CASSWDRGYEQYF	TGTGCCAGCAGTTGGGACAGGGGCTACGAGCAGTACTTC
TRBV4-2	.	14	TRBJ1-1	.	CASSLTALNTEAFF	TGTGCCAGCAGCCTTACGGCGCTGAACACTGAAGCTTTCTTT
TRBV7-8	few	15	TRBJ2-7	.	CASSLEGGGYYEQYF	TGTGCCAGCAGCTTAGAAGGGGGGGGCTACTACGAGCAGTACTTC
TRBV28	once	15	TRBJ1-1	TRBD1	CASSAGTEMNTEAFF	TGTGCCAGCAGCGCCGGGACAGAGATGAACACTGAAGCTTTCTTT
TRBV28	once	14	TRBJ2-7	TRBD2	CASTSGRDHYEQYF	TGTGCCAGCACCTCAGGGAGGGACCACTACGAGCAGTACTTC
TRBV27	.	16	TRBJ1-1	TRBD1	CASSLTGGAQGTEAFF	TGTGCCAGCAGTTTGACAGGGGGAGCGCAAGGCACTGAAGCTTTCTTT
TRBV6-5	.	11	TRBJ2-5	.	CASSYLETQYF	TGTGCCAGCAGTTACTTGGAGACCCAGTACTTC
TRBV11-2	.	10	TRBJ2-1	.	CASSVGEQFF	TGTGCCAGCAGTGTCGGGGAGCAGTTCTTC
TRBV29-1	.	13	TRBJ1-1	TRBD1	CSAPGQGGTEAFF	TGCAGCGCCCCGGGACAGGGAGGAACTGAAGCTTTCTTT
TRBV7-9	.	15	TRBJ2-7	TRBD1	CASTTGQGPSYEQYF	TGTGCCAGCACCACCGGACAGGGGCCTTCCTACGAGCAGTACTTC
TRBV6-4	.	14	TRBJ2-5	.	CASTGVAKQETQYF	TGTGCCAGCACCGGGGTAGCTAAACAAGAGACCCAGTACTTC
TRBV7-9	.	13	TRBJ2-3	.	CASSQSQGDTQYF	TGTGCCAGCAGCCAATCTCAGGGAGATACGCAGTATTTT
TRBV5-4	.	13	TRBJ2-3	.	CASSLAVTDTQYF	TGTGCCAGCAGCTTGGCGGTTACAGATACGCAGTATTTT
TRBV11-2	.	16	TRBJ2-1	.	CASSSNRGPSGNKQFF	TGTGCCAGCAGCTCAAACCGGGGGCCCAGTGGGAATAAGCAGTTCTTC
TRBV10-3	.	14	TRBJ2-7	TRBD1	CAISEGQGRDEQYF	TGTGCCATCAGTGAGGGACAGGGTCGCGACGAGCAGTACTTC
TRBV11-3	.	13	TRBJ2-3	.	CASRVASTDTQYF	TGTGCCAGCAGGGTAGCCAGCACAGATACGCAGTATTTT
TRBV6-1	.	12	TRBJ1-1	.	CASSPAYAEAFF	TGTGCCAGCAGTCCCGCCTACGCTGAAGCTTTCTTT
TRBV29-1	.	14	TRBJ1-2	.	CSVEARGLGYGYTF	TGCAGCGTTGAGGCCCGAGGGTTGGGCTATGGCTACACCTTC